Each of the 24 T cell receptor beta chains below was sequenced from the same sample in a study of shared clonotypes between healthy human individuals. Libraries were prepared by immunoSEQ multiplex PCR; TCRdb keeps only in-frame clonotypes and omits some of them. The top ten clones hold around 1% of a sample with about 2 million clones, less than 95% of them seen once. As defined, naive CD8 cells were CD45RO-negative and positively selected for CCR7, with terminally differentiated effector memory CD45RA+ cells excluded. Sequencing used naive CD8+ T cells sorted from blood. These receptors were collected from a man between 18 and 35 years old in good health.

The chain links TRBV6-5 to TRBJ1-2, with 8 bases lining up with TRBD1. There are 15 residues in the CDR3. The V segment lost 6 bases and the J segment 8 bases; nucleotides outside the gene matches: 14. The germline V gene has CDR1 MNHEY and CDR2 SVGAGI. In DNA form, the CDR3 reads TGTGCCAGCAGCTCCGCGGGACAGGATCCCGACGGCTACACCTTC. Encoded protein: CASSSAGQDPDGYTF.

Here the CDR3 DNA reads TGTGCCAGCAGCTCCCCGGGCGAGGCGGGCATCGGCTACACCTTC. It translates to CASSSPGEAGIGYTF. The genes are TRBV7-2 and TRBJ1-2; the D is unclear. The CDR3 covers 15 residues. Looked up from germline, CDR1 is SGHTA and CDR2 is FQGNSA. With 4 bases removed from V and 8 bases from J, the gap between germline ends came to 20 bases.

This chain joins TRBV9 and TRBJ1-5; 11 bases align to TRBD1. J was trimmed by 5 bases and V by 3 bases; bases with no gene match: 4. The germline CDR1 and CDR2 sequences are SGDLS and YYNGEE. The CDR3 runs 15 residues. CDR3 region: CASSAGTGGYQPQHF. The CDR3 nucleotides are TGTGCCAGCAGCGCCGGGACAGGGGGTTATCAGCCCCAGCATTTT.

The V call is TRBV30, the J call TRBJ2-2, with TRBD2 matching 13 bases. Per the germline V gene, CDR1 is GTSNPN and CDR2 is SVGIG (reference sequence). V shed 3 bases and J 7 bases; nucleotides not matched to a gene: 8. The CDR3 is made up of 16 amino acids. The DNA of the CDR3 is TGTGCCTGGAGGGTTGGAGGACTAGCGGGAGTCGGGGAGCTGTTTTTT. It yields the protein CAWRVGGLAGVGELFF.

The V and J genes are TRBV2 and TRBJ1-2, with D possibly TRBD1 on 5 matching bases. The CDR3 extends over 16 amino acids. V dropped 4 bases and J dropped 4 bases, with 19 bases sitting between them. Looked up from germline, CDR1 is SNHLY and CDR2 is FYNNEI. CDR3 amino acids: CASSATYGGEGYGYTF. The CDR3 DNA sequence: TGTGCCAGCAGTGCAACGTACGGAGGGGAAGGCTATGGCTACACCTTC.

The gene calls are TRBV5-1 and TRBJ2-1; D may be TRBD1 (6 bases). V lost 3 bases to trimming and J lost 8 bases, with 21 bases between them. The germline CDR1 and CDR2 sequences are SGHRS and YFSETQ. The CDR3 runs to 16 residues. DNA of the CDR3: TGCGCCAGCAGCTCACCGACAGGTTCCCTGGAGGATGAGCAGTTCTTC. Translated, it gives CASSSPTGSLEDEQFF. Looking up the rest from reference TRBV5-1 and TRBJ2-1 gives the full variable domain: KAGVTQTPRYLIKTRGQQVTLSCSPISGHRSVSWYQQTPGQGLQFLFEYFSETQRNKGNFPGRFSGRQFSNSRSEMNVSTLELGDSALYLCASSSPTGSLEDEQFFGPGTRLTVL.

The chain uses TRBV5-1 and TRBJ2-3; no firm D call. V was shortened by 4 bases and J by 7 bases, with 13 bases between the two germline ends. The CDR3 consists of 13 residues. Germline V gene data show CDR1 as SGHRS and CDR2 as YFSETQ. CDR3 nucleotide sequence: TGCGCCAGCAGCCCGTCGATGAAGTATACGCAGTATTTT. This sequence encodes CASSPSMKYTQYF.

The gene calls are TRBV4-1 and TRBJ1-6, with 7 positions matching TRBD1. CDR3 length equals 17 residues. V shed 0 bases, J shed 7 bases, and the junction held 9 bases outside the gene matches. The germline V gene has CDR1 MGHRA and CDR2 YSYEKL. The CDR3 sequence: CASSQDGRDRLNSPLHF. In DNA, the CDR3 is TGCGCCAGCAGCCAAGATGGCCGGGACAGATTGAATTCACCCCTCCACTTT.

This rearrangement joins TRBV5-1 to TRBJ2-6, with TRBD1 matching over 10 bases. V shed 7 bases, J shed 1 base, and the junction held 5 bases outside the gene matches. Germline-derived CDR1 and CDR2 are SGHRS and YFSETQ. The CDR3 has 16 amino acids. The CDR3 protein is CASSDRGPSGANVLTF. CDR3 DNA: TGCGCCAGCTCCGACAGGGGGCCATCTGGGGCCAACGTCCTGACTTTC.

This sequence joins TRBV7-9 and TRBJ1-2; D remains ambiguous. The germline V gene encodes CDR1 SEHNR and CDR2 FQNEAQ (reference sequence). V lost 5 bases and J 3 bases, leaving 16 bases between the germline ends. The CDR3 contains 15 residues. Written as DNA, the CDR3 is TGTGCCAGCAGCCTTCCCGCAGTGTACGACTATGGCTACACCTTC. It codes for CASSLPAVYDYGYTF.

This clone was observed a single time. This CDR3 is CASSYSEGLPYGYTF. CDR3 nucleotides: TGTGCCAGCAGTTACTCAGAAGGGCTTCCCTATGGCTACACCTTC. The V gene is TRBV6-6, the J gene TRBJ1-2; D gene uncertain. The CDR3 is 15 amino acids. Trimming shortened V by 0 bases and J by 4 bases, and 12 bases separated the two germline ends. Per the germline V gene, CDR1 is MNHNY and CDR2 is SVGAGI (reference sequence).

The rearrangement uses TRBV14 and TRBJ1-3; no definite D call. Germline loops: CDR1 SGHDN, CDR2 FVKESK. The length of the CDR3 is 13 residues. V was shortened by 4 bases and J by 2 bases, with 6 bases between the two germline ends. The CDR3 loop is CASSPLPGNTIYF. CDR3 sequence (DNA): TGTGCCAGCAGCCCACTCCCTGGAAACACCATATATTTT.

The chain uses TRBV23-1 and TRBJ1-2; no reliable D call. TRBV23-1 is assigned to the ORF class and has an uncertain function. V was clipped by 4 bases and J by 5 bases, with 11 bases between them. The CDR3 length is 13 residues. The CDR3, as DNA: TGCGCCAGCAGTCTCGGCAGGCATTATGGCTACACCTTC. Translation: CASSLGRHYGYTF.

The chain combines TRBV6-6 with TRBJ2-1; 10 positions match TRBD2. From germline, CDR1 is MNHNY and CDR2 SVGAGI (reference sequence). The CDR3 runs to 16 residues. Trimming at V came to 7 bases and at J to 3 bases, leaving 9 bases not matched to a gene. The CDR3: CASTTGSSGSYNEQFF. The CDR3 nucleotides are TGTGCCAGCACCACCGGATCTAGCGGGAGCTACAATGAGCAGTTCTTC.

This chain uses TRBV9 with TRBJ1-2; 7 bases line up with TRBD1. The V gene's germline CDR1 is SGDLS and CDR2 YYNGEE. V shed 7 bases, J shed 8 bases, and the junction held 8 bases outside the gene matches. The length of the CDR3 is 12 residues. The CDR3, as DNA: TGTGCCAGCGTCGGACAGGAAATCGGCTACACCTTC. It encodes CASVGQEIGYTF.

The chain links TRBV11-2 to TRBJ1-1; tentative D call: TRBD1 (6 bases). The CDR3 length is 14 residues. V was cut by 2 bases and J by 3 bases, with 10 bases left in between. Germline values: CDR1 SGHAT, CDR2 FQNNGV. CDR3 region: CASSLLGADTEAFF. In nucleotides, the CDR3 is TGTGCCAGCAGCTTACTGGGGGCAGACACTGAAGCTTTCTTT.

The chain combines TRBV4-3 with TRBJ2-7; 12 bases are shared with TRBD2. In germline, CDR1 is LGHNA, CDR2 YSLEER. The CDR3 sequence is 18 residues long. J gave up 3 bases and V 0 bases, and 9 bases lay outside the gene matches. CDR3 sequence: CASSQDRTSGMGGYEQYF. Written as DNA, the CDR3 is TGCGCCAGCAGCCAAGACAGGACTAGCGGGATGGGAGGCTACGAGCAGTACTTC.

The chain employs TRBV9 and TRBJ2-7, with D unresolved. This CDR3 has 15 residues. Per the germline V gene, CDR1 is SGDLS and CDR2 is YYNGEE. The V gene lost 4 bases and the J gene lost 3 bases, with 17 bases spanning the gap. This CDR3 is CASSPSPSGNYEQYF. CDR3 coding DNA: TGTGCCAGCAGCCCCTCGCCCTCCGGAAACTACGAGCAGTACTTC.

The V and J genes are TRBV2 and TRBJ2-2; D tentatively reads TRBD1 or TRBD2 (5 bases each). V lost 8 bases, J lost 7 bases, and 14 bases lay in between. This CDR3 comprises 13 residues. Germline V gene lookup returns CDR1 SNHLY and CDR2 FYNNEI. The CDR3 DNA reads as TGTGCCAGCGGCGAGCAGAGGGGCGGGGAGCTGTTTTTT. As protein: CASGEQRGGELFF.

The chain combines TRBV9 with TRBJ1-6; D ambiguous. The germline V gene has CDR1 SGDLS and CDR2 YYNGEE. The ends were cut back, 0 bases at V and 6 bases at J, with 13 bases in the middle. The CDR3 contains 16 residues. The CDR3 loop is CASSVDGITTNSPLHF. Here the CDR3 DNA reads TGTGCCAGCAGCGTAGATGGAATAACCACTAATTCACCCCTCCACTTT. Together with reference TRBV9 and TRBJ1-6, the CDR3 gives the full variable domain: DSGVTQTPKHLITATGQRVTLRCSPRSGDLSVYWYQQSLDQGLQFLIQYYNGEERAKGNILERFSAQQFPDLHSELNLSSLELGDSALYFCASSVDGITTNSPLHFGNGTRLTVT.

The rearrangement links TRBV11-2 to TRBJ2-5, with TRBD2 identical over 8 bases. From germline, CDR1 is SGHAT and CDR2 FQNNGV. Trimming at V came to 8 bases and at J to 0 bases, leaving 5 bases not matched to a gene. The CDR3 has 14 amino acids. The CDR3 loop reads CASGGLANQETQYF. CDR3 nucleotides: TGTGCCAGCGGCGGACTAGCCAACCAAGAGACCCAGTACTTC.

This rearrangement joins TRBV6-1 to TRBJ1-5; the D is unclear. CDR3 length equals 16 residues. Trimming removed 2 bases from V and 0 bases from J, with 11 bases in between. CDR1 and CDR2 (germline): MNHNS, SASEGT. The CDR3 sequence: CASSELRGDSNQPQHF. CDR3 bases: TGTGCCAGCAGTGAACTCCGGGGAGATAGCAATCAGCCCCAGCATTTT.

The V gene is TRBV9, the J gene TRBJ1-6; D remains unclear. The CDR3 is 15 residues long. Germline CDR1 reads SGDLS; CDR2 reads YYNGEE. Deletions cut 2 bases from V and 10 bases from J, with 16 bases between. The CDR3 DNA is TGTGCCAGCAGCGTTGACGGGTCGCCGAAGTCACCCCTCCACTTT. Encoded protein: CASSVDGSPKSPLHF.

The chain uses TRBV6-5 and TRBJ2-1; 8 nucleotides line up with TRBD2. Germline loops: CDR1 MNHEY, CDR2 SVGAGI. The V segment lost 5 bases and the J segment 2 bases; nucleotides outside the gene matches: 5. The CDR3 totals 15 residues. CDR3 coding DNA: TGTGCCAGCAGTACGTATAGCGGGACCTACAATGAGCAGTTCTTC. This codes for CASSTYSGTYNEQFF.